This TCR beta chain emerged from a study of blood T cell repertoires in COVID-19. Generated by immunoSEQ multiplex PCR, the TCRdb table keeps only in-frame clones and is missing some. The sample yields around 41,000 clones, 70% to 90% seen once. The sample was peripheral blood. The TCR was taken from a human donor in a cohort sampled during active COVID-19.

CDR3 DNA sequence: TGTGCCAGCAGCTTACGGACAGGGCGAAGCTCCTACAATGAGCAGTTCTTC. As protein: CASSLRTGRSSYNEQFF. The chain has TRBV7-2 and TRBJ2-1; 8 bases line up with TRBD1. The CDR3 loop spans 17 amino acids. The J segment lost 0 bases and the V segment lost 2 bases, leaving 6 bases of the junction unmatched. In germline, CDR1 is SGHTA, CDR2 FQGNSA.